This T cell receptor (beta chain) was captured by sequencing in a study of regulatory T cells in long-lasting Graves disease. Study conclusions and caveats: Persistent disease showed a preference for TRBV28, TRBJ1-2 and TRBJ2-5.

Time point noted: newly diagnosed GD, antithyroid drugs for less than 3 months. The TCR library was made from RNA extracted from PBMCs. Germline-derived CDR1 and CDR2 are MNHEY and SVGEGT. This CDR3 region has 20 residues. J lost 1 base, V lost 5 bases, and 17 bases had no gene match. With iRepertoire HTBI primers and Arm-PCR of CDR3 regions, TCR beta libraries were built. TCRdb re-called the multiplex PCR reads with MiXCR, one entry per CDR3 protein. The table shows 410,000 or so distinct CDR3 sequences, with about 16% occurring only once. This clonotype was seen ten or more times. The antigen is not known. The same sample was also used in a study of T cells in Graves' hyperthyroidism and ophthalmopathy. From that second work: Clinical symptoms, serum thyroxine and TRAb, thyroid ultrasound and orbital computed tomography were used for the diagnoses. Ophthalmopathy onset followed model prediction by a median about 6.5 months.

The TCR was taken from a woman aged 25 to 45 with Graves disease. The material sequenced was peripheral blood mononuclear cells (PBMCs), taken at new diagnosis, from a patient treated with antithyroid drugs. The rearrangement uses TRBV6-2 or TRBV6-3 and TRBJ1-5; 10 positions agree with TRBD1. The CDR3 protein is CASSEGKRTGGIVSNQPQHF. DNA for the CDR3: TGTGCCAGCAGTGAAGGGAAAAGGACAGGGGGGATTGTCAGCAATCAGCCCCAGCATTTT.